Reported below is one TCR beta chain. There is no known antigen for this receptor. Within one base of it there is no much larger clone, and no base qualities were kept. In total, approximately 610 healthy bone marrow donors made up the cohort. All cohort members were sampled while nominally healthy, although unrecorded immune exposures were likely present. The donor was CMV seronegative and was included in the group of several hundred seronegative cohort members. A peripheral blood sample was provided by each donor, and peripheral blood mononuclear cells were used for TCR beta sequencing. Genomic DNA extraction from the blood cell samples was performed with the Qiagen DNeasy Blood Extraction Kit. The data are from a study of cytomegalovirus exposure and HLA in healthy donors (dated by TCRdb to the late 2010s). Some background on the complete study: An earlier analysis of approximately 640 of the donors reported more than 250 Gb of sequence data and 117 million unique TCR beta sequences from about 200 million T cells. Rather than drawing on any new phenotypic data, the later analysis identified candidate immune exposures from TCR beta sequences and the way those sequences occurred across donors. About 5 DR-DQ haplotypes were handled as single units for association and clustering, since linkage in the cohort was strong. To predict cytomegalovirus infection status, the study combined high-throughput TCR immunosequencing, statistical association of individual TCRs with disease status, and machine learning. Among roughly 370 genotyped donors of the cohort, an average of approximately 240,000 unique TCR beta nucleotide sequences were sequenced per donor, roughly 20% of them non-productive. Both class I and class II loci were covered by HLA typing, at four-digit resolution. Of the roughly 410 genotyped donors, 65% to 90% were placed in the genetic ancestry cluster associated with self-reported Caucasian donors. The number of typed donors differed by locus: roughly 629-630 for A, B, C, DRB1 and DQB1; 500 to 550 for DQA1; about 600 for DPA1; and about 470 for DPB1. Alongside the repertoire data, information on donor age, sex, ethnicity and CMV serostatus was compiled. Using immunosequencing, the study profiled T cell repertoires from 666 subjects and related those repertoires to cytomegalovirus serostatus. The study was designed to test whether signatures of past pathogen exposure could be identified by cataloging public T cell receptors. To study patterns of TCR occurrence, a later analysis re-analyzed previously published TCR beta repertoires from more than 550 donors and added high-resolution HLA genotyping. Every discovery cohort repertoire had been produced on one sequencing platform. An earlier analysis of approximately 640 of the donors applied high-throughput TCR beta sequencing to assess whether each TCR beta V gene segment acted as functional or pseudogenic. Genome-wide SNP genotypes for about 65% of the roughly 700 donors were used in a later genetic analysis, which treated that subset as a discovery cohort. Along with the approximately 700-subject first cohort, a separate validation cohort of over a hundred different subjects was used. About 300 gigabases of sequencing data and tens of millions of unique TCR sequences were included in an early release covering under 650 HLA-typed donors. Study-wide findings and limitations: The study gave a list of around 170 TCR beta chains associated with cytomegalovirus. The classifier was reported to diagnose cytomegalovirus status with high specificity and sensitivity in both the original and validation cohorts. A further reported finding was that TCR beta sequences accurately predicted the HLA-A and HLA-B alleles for most subjects in the first cohort. Correlated functional status among segregating V segments might reflect linkage disequilibrium, but an unknown experimental factor could not be ruled out. According to the authors, the approach could potentially be generalized to other disease states and immunological phenotypes. In vitro tests confirmed that a few of the cytomegalovirus-associated TCR beta chains recognize cytomegalovirus antigens. In this cohort, only TCR beta chains were sequenced, and detectable features were limited by the absence of alpha or paired-chain data. According to a later analysis, TCR association rates differed among HLA loci, with DRB1 alleles showing the most associated TCRs and HLA-C alleles showing the fewest. The only immune exposure information available for the cohort was CMV serostatus. Strong co-occurrence of HLA alleles, especially DR and DQ, made assigning TCR associations to individual alleles difficult. In a later analysis, HLA-associated TCR beta chains showed more clonal expansion and lower generation probabilities than non-associated chains that were equally common. In a later analysis, 15,000 to 20,000 TCR beta sequences were associated with specific HLA alleles at a false discovery rate of 0.05. According to a later genetic analysis, donors in an Asian-associated ancestry cluster had fewer N-insertions in productive TCRs than the roughly 700-donor mean. Most CMV-associated TCR beta chains appeared to be HLA-restricted in a later analysis, and the HLA associations seemed to be driven largely by CMV exposure. Several of the top co-occurrence clusters appeared to be linked to parvovirus B19, influenza, CMV and Epstein-Barr virus, according to a later analysis. Most TCR sequences were observed very rarely across donors, whereas some public TCRs were present in many individuals. A group of highly shared sequence variants was considered likely to be a technical artifact of the sequencing pipeline. A later genetic analysis associated a missense DCLRE1C variant with V-gene and J-gene trimming of TCR beta chains, and an independent cohort replicated the association. Roughly uniform sequencing depth across donors was assumed in presence/absence analyses, although this assumption may not hold. Seventeen rarely observed V segments, including chromosome 9 orphons, were excluded from the earlier analysis of 550 to 700 of the donors because counts were too low. Because some donors lacked HLA typing at each locus, the association tests relied only on the typed subset. Broadly in line with IMGT annotations, most TCR beta V segments showed up in productive rearrangements about 87% or about 30% of the time in an earlier analysis of several hundred of the donors.

To prepare the library, the immunoSEQ multiplex PCR assay was applied. A mixture of 60 forward primers for TCR Vbeta segments and 13 reverse primers for TCR Jbeta segments was used in the multiplex PCR. The CDR3 region of rearranged TCR beta genes was amplified from genomic DNA by a multiplex PCR assay. The Illumina HiSeq System was used to sequence the amplified TCR beta libraries as 87-base-pair reads. Per the authors' processing: Across the roughly 600 repertoires, a later analysis counted about 81 million unique TCR beta chains, around 10 million of which were shared by at least two donors. Raw reads were error-corrected and collapsed into unique sequences with a nearest-neighbor algorithm that merged closely related sequences to remove PCR and sequencing errors. Alignment of CDR3 sequences to IMGT reference sequences was used to assign V, D and J gene segments. Each retained sequence needed at least a six-nucleotide match to both a V gene segment and a J gene segment. A rearrangement counted as productive if the CDR3 had no stop codons and remained in frame with V and J, and every other rearrangement counted as non-productive. CDR3 was defined according to IMGT convention as the region running from the second conserved V-encoded cysteine to the conserved J-encoded phenylalanine. In an earlier analysis of around 600 of the donors, sequences lacking an unambiguous match to a single V gene segment were excluded. An earlier analysis of 500 to 600 of the donors classified V segments as functional when productive rearrangements were above 56.7% and as segregating when the standard deviation between donors was above 5%. A statistical classification framework was developed to diagnose cytomegalovirus status using the catalog of TCR beta chain sequences. In a later analysis, V and J genes were assigned by comparing TCR nucleotide sequences against IMGT/GENE-DB human TR gene sequences. The TCRdist pipeline was used in a later analysis to assign CDR3 sequences and most-parsimonious VDJ recombination scenarios. In a later analysis, each TCR beta chain was defined by its CDR3 amino acid sequence together with its V-gene family, and reads lacking a unique V-gene family were excluded. A later analysis removed several hundred highly shared, low-generation-probability nucleotide sequences to deal with suspected cross-contamination and a sequencing artifact. In a later analysis, a clonal expansion index for each public chain was calculated from normalized within-repertoire ranks of inferred template counts. In a later analysis, generation probabilities were computed using a VDJ recombination model fitted to out-of-frame rearrangements, and the results were checked against IGoR. A later analysis scored TCR-TCR, TCR-HLA and TCR-CMV co-occurrence with hypergeometric tests, applying a repertoire-size bias correction to TCR pairs. False discovery rates were estimated in a later analysis by permuting HLA or CMV assignments 20 times. In a later analysis, co-occurring TCRs were grouped using DBSCAN, and TCRdist sequence similarity was added for clustering within HLA-allele-positive subsets. Repertoires with fewer than 30,000 or more than 120,000 public chains, plus five repertoires with anomalous nucleotide sharing, were excluded from co-occurrence clustering. In its TCRdb copy, this immuneACCESS table keeps in-frame sequences only and misses some clones. Where compared with another copy, unresolved V genes explain less than half of these, and the others have no known cause. That table is the source of V, J and clone size, and D and trimming were worked out from the DNA. Recorded for this sample are about 140,000 clones; approximately 67% of them occurred a single time. The ten top clones hold approximately 6.5% of the sample.

This clonotype was obtained from a woman aged 55-70 years in good health and CMV-seronegative. Material for sequencing was PBMCs.

The CDR3: CASSESVGGGNQPQHF. The nucleotide sequence is TGTGCCAGCAGTGAGTCGGTGGGGGGAGGCAATCAGCCCCAGCATTTT. This chain is built from TRBV6-1 and TRBJ1-5; 5 matching bases give a weak D call of TRBD1. There are 16 amino acids in the CDR3, from cysteine to phenylalanine inclusive. The CDR3 DNA has 48 bases and is translated from base 1. V is cut by 3 bases and J by 2 bases, and the space between the germline ends is 14 bases. CDR1 and CDR2 are read off the germline V gene as MNHNS and SASEGT.